In this sample, the clone carrying this T cell receptor (beta chain) turned up many times. Its specificity is not known. The entry originates in a study of neurological immune-mediated disorders. Findings and limits, study-wide: While HTLV-1-associated myelopathy showed the greatest TCR clonal expansion, multiple sclerosis showed the least, falling below healthy controls.

Germline V CDR1 and CDR2: DFQATT, SNEGSKA (reference sequence). V gave up 0 bases and J gave up 3 bases; unmatched junction bases: 5. The CDR3 has 15 amino acids. Time point in this sample: longitudinal time-point 3. TCRdb reprocessed the 5' RACE reads via MiXCR and lists one record per CDR3 protein. The sample has under 130,000 distinct CDR3 sequences, 10% to 13% seen once. The clonotype was recovered from a female donor with HTLV-1-associated myelopathy (HAM/TSP). The gene calls are TRBV20-1 and TRBJ2-7; 10 nucleotides line up with TRBD1. Sequenced input: PBMCs. The CDR3 here is CSARDRGTGVYEQYF. CDR3 bases: TGCAGTGCTAGAGATCGAGGGACAGGGGTCTACGAGCAGTACTTC.